By share of the sample, the clone carrying this TCR beta chain is medium-sized (0.01 to 0.1%). TCR beta libraries were built with iRepertoire HTBI primers and Arm-PCR of CDR3 regions. Each CDR3 protein is one row after TCRdb ran MiXCR on the multiplex PCR reads. The table records a few hundred thousand distinct CDR3 sequences, approximately 20% of them present only once. The record originates from a study of regulatory T cells in long-lasting Graves disease. There are 18 residues in the CDR3. Germline V gene sequence: CDR1 LGHNA, CDR2 YSLEER. The ends lost 1 base at V and 7 bases at J; junction bases unmatched: 11. Time point of the sample: newly diagnosed GD, antithyroid drugs for less than 3 months. Preparation of the TCR library used RNA extracted from PBMCs.

The sequence was obtained from a female donor with Graves disease. The specimen comprised peripheral blood mononuclear cells (PBMCs), sampled at new diagnosis, from a patient treated with antithyroid drugs. The chain is built from TRBV4-3 and TRBJ2-1, with 12 bases fitting TRBD1. The CDR3 spells CASSQGPGTGGARNEQFF. The CDR3 DNA is TGCGCCAGCAGCCAAGGTCCCGGGACAGGGGGCGCGAGAAATGAGCAGTTCTTC.